The entry that follows covers one TCR beta chain sequence. Its antigen is undetermined. Libraries were prepared by immunoSEQ multiplex PCR; TCRdb keeps only in-frame clonotypes and omits some of them. This table has 150,000 to 200,000 clones, about 93% appearing once. This specimen belongs to a study of T cell responses to AZD1222 COVID-19 vaccine. Findings of the study overall: Sampling captured repertoires only after the peak T cell response.

The origin of this receptor is an adult in good health. The specimen comprised peripheral blood, sampled on day 0 of AZD1222 vaccination.

In DNA, the CDR3 is TGCGCCAGCAGCTTGGGACTAGCGGGAGCGCTCGGGGAGCTGTTTTTT. This codes for CASSLGLAGALGELFF. V is TRBV5-1 and J is TRBJ2-2; 12 bases agree with TRBD2. CDR1 and CDR2 (germline): SGHRS, YFSETQ. With 0 bases clipped from V and 7 bases from J, the junction kept 4 bases outside the gene matches. The length of the CDR3 is 16 residues. The full variable domain, rest sourced from reference TRBV5-1 and TRBJ2-2, is KAGVTQTPRYLIKTRGQQVTLSCSPISGHRSVSWYQQTPGQGLQFLFEYFSETQRNKGNFPGRFSGRQFSNSRSEMNVSTLELGDSALYLCASSLGLAGALGELFFGEGSRLTVL.